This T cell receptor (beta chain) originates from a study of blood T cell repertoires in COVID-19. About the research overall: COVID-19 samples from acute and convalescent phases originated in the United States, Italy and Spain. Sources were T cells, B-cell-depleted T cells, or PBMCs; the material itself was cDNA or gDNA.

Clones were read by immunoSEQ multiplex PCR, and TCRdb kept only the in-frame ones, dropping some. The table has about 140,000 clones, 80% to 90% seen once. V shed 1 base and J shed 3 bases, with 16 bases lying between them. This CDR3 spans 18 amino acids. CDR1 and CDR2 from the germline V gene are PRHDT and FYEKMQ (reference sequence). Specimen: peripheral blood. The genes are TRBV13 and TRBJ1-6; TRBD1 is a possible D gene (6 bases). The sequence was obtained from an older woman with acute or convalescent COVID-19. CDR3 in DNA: TGTGCCAGCAGCTTAGAAAGGGGGACGGGTAACTATAATTCACCCCTCCACTTT. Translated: CASSLERGTGNYNSPLHF.